These 6 T cell receptor beta chains were all obtained from the same sample, sequenced in a study of blood T cell repertoires in COVID-19 (TCRdb year 2020). Libraries came from the immunoSEQ multiplex PCR assay. TCRdb re-hosts the immuneACCESS table, in-frame sequences only. Its copies lack some clones; in the studies checked, an unresolved V gene accounts for under half of them, and the cause for the rest is not known. The sample yields about 130,000 clones; more than 75% were counted once. The ten largest account for 9.5% to 12% of the sample. Source material: peripheral blood. These receptors were taken from a man aged 60 to 69 who had recovered from COVID-19.

This clone occurred once. The chain has TRBV28 and TRBJ2-3, with D uncertain. The germline CDR1 and CDR2 sequences are MDHEN and SYDVKM. V was pared by 3 bases and J by 3 bases, with 10 bases between. This CDR3 spans 14 amino acids. The CDR3 protein is CASSLRSRTDTQYF. In DNA, the CDR3 is TGTGCCAGCAGTTTGCGGTCGAGGACAGATACGCAGTATTTT.

This chain links TRBV11-2 with TRBJ1-1; TRBD1 matches at 7 bases. The CDR3 extends over 15 amino acids. J was trimmed by 0 bases and V by 7 bases; bases with no gene match: 8. Germline-derived CDR1 and CDR2 are SGHAT and FQNNGV. The CDR3 DNA sequence: TGTGCCAGCAACAAGGGGACAGTCATGAACACTGAAGCTTTCTTT. Translated, it gives CASNKGTVMNTEAFF.

This clone was detected once. The V gene is TRBV10-3, the J gene TRBJ1-2, with D unclear. Trimming removed 6 bases at V and 3 bases at J, with 14 bases between. The germline V gene has CDR1 ENHRY and CDR2 SYGVKD. The CDR3 spans 14 residues. CDR3 sequence reads: CAISSGGQDYGYTF. In nucleotides, the CDR3 is TGTGCCATCAGCTCGGGAGGGCAGGACTATGGCTACACCTTC.

Turning to this clone: Sequence at one end of the junction differs from germline and may be a read error. The chain links TRBV7-7 to TRBJ2-3, with TRBD2 identical over 7 bases. The CDR3 loop spans 15 amino acids. Germline assignment: CDR1 SSHAT and CDR2 FNYEAQ (reference sequence). CDR3 protein: CASSLDGGSTDTQYF. CDR3 nucleotide sequence: TGTGCTAGCAGCTTAGACGGGGGGAGTACAGATACGCAGTATTTT.

The chain has TRBV15 and TRBJ1-5, with 9 positions matching TRBD1. CDR3 length: 16 residues. Germline V gene lookup returns CDR1 LNHNV and CDR2 YYDKDF (reference sequence). The V segment lost 1 base and the J segment 7 bases; nucleotides outside the gene matches: 8. For the CDR3, the DNA is TGTGCCACCAGCAGAGTAGGACAGGGGTTCGGGCAGCCCCAGCATTTT. It translates to CATSRVGQGFGQPQHF. Looking up the rest from reference TRBV15 and TRBJ1-5 gives the full variable domain: DAMVIQNPRYQVTQFGKPVTLSCSQTLNHNVMYWYQQKSSQAPKLLFHYYDKDFNNEADTPDNFQSRRPNTSFCFLDIRSPGLGDTAMYLCATSRVGQGFGQPQHFGDGTRLSIL.

The V gene is TRBV10-2, the J gene TRBJ2-3; D is perhaps TRBD1 (5 bases). The CDR3 extends over 14 amino acids. The V end lost 5 bases, the J end lost 0 bases, and 9 bases lay between the germline ends. The germline CDR1 and CDR2 sequences are WSHSY and SAAADI. The CDR3 region is CASSLTASTDTQYF. The CDR3 coding sequence is TGCGCCAGCAGTTTGACAGCTAGCACAGATACGCAGTATTTT.